This section outlines one T cell receptor beta chain sequence together with its context. This clonotype came up many times. The clone's antigen remains unknown. No much larger clonotype is one base removed from it; base qualities were not supplied. The time point label corresponds to: longitudinal time-point 3. For the unsorted PBMC libraries, 2 million PBMCs were stored in RNAlater at -80 degrees C until RNA extraction and were used to generate the libraries. Multiple sclerosis patients were enrolled in a US clinical protocol evaluating disease progression by magnetic resonance imaging. Peripheral blood underwent Ficoll-Hypaque density gradient centrifugation to isolate PBMCs, which were then cryopreserved in liquid nitrogen. cDNA synthesis used template-switch 5'RACE with a primer carrying a 10-nucleotide random unique molecular identifier tagging each TCR transcript. Over 190 million TCR-beta sequences, covering 15-18 subjects, were produced in each sequencing run. The RNeasy kit was used to extract total RNA. Using the KAPA Real-time Library Amplification kit, TCR-beta VDJ regions were amplified with primers for the TCR constant region and the 5'RACE anchor. Sample indexes and Illumina adaptors were added in a first PCR, and a second PCR then increased library yield. After Ampure bead purification, the roughly 650 bp TCR product was size-selected on a 2% E-gel SizeSelection system. Before pooling, library quality was checked on a Bioanalyzer, concentration was measured with Qubit, and libraries were quantified with the Kapa Library Quantification kit. Paired-end 2 x 150 bp sequencing of the libraries was performed on an Illumina HiSeq 2500. To increase sequence diversity, roughly 24-31% phiX was spiked into each library pool. On the study's bioinformatics: Quality-filtered reads were processed with the UMI-based MiGEC pipeline, and over 80% of raw TCR sequences were removed by the MiGEC pipeline during error correction. VDJ genes were aligned to IMGT germline references, and clonotypes were defined by unique CDR3 amino acid sequence plus V-J genes. VDJtools evaluated clonal expansion, Shannon diversity and CDR3 relatedness (CalcPairwiseDistances, ClusterSamples); CLCbio workbench built phylogenetic trees. Expanded clones were defined as having at least 8 unique UMIs, based on coefficient-of-variation modelling across technical triplicates. The raw public reads went through TCRdb reprocessing: fastp at Q25, MiXCR clone calling, in-frame beta chains kept. Rows are combined by CDR3 protein, so each entry shows the most common genes and DNA. V and J calls and clone size were set by TCRdb, not the authors. The sample data list under 100,000 distinct CDR3 sequences, and around 4% of these were observed just once. Clones ranked in the top ten supply approximately 5.4% of the sample.

The data were taken from a study of neurological immune-mediated disorders (dated by TCRdb to about 2019). A note on the overall study: Among the approximately 35 multiple sclerosis patients, relapsing-remitting MS accounted for approximately 31 and secondary progressive MS accounted for 3. The 95 to 110 TCR-beta libraries covered PBMC samples along with longitudinal samples, technical triplicates, and paired sorted CD4+ and CD8+ T-cell subsets. The cohort included some 66 subjects: roughly 15 with HAM/TSP, roughly 35 with multiple sclerosis, and 20 or so healthy controls. Longitudinal HAM/TSP and healthy donors had 3 time-points each (3-40 month intervals). Using UMI-based sequencing, the study compared peripheral blood TCR-beta repertoires from patients with HTLV-I-associated myelopathy (HAM/TSP), patients with multiple sclerosis, and healthy controls. What the authors observed across the whole study: The MS cluster was not associated with any clinical or MRI features, and the authors stated that larger cohorts are needed. TCR clonal expansion was greatest in HAM/TSP patients and smallest in MS patients, who ranked below even healthy controls. Across subjects, expanded clones never shared an identical CDR3 amino acid sequence, which suggests that the TCR-beta repertoires in every group were private. In phylogenetic analysis, the repertoires of 18 of 34 MS patients grouped into a cluster of related CDR3 sequences, which suggests a possible signature at the repertoire level.

According to the germline V gene (reference sequence), CDR1 reads DFQATT and CDR2 reads SNEGSKA. V is pruned by 6 bases and J by 1 base, leaving 9 bases of the junction without a gene match. The CDR3 covers 15 residues, taking in both the cysteine and the phenylalanine. Only the CDR3 DNA is retained, 45 bases long and in frame from the first base. The V and J genes are TRBV20-1 and TRBJ2-5, with 9 junctional bases fitting TRBD1. This TCR came from a woman aged 55-70 years with multiple sclerosis. Sample: PBMCs. The CDR3: CSAHRGQGPQETQYF. The nucleotide sequence reads TGCAGTGCGCACCGGGGACAGGGCCCCCAAGAGACCCAGTACTTC.